The clone carrying this TCR beta chain was detected only once. This sample was taken from a study of blood T cell repertoires in COVID-19. Study details: There were acute and convalescent COVID-19 samples, and they came from the United States, Italy and Spain. PBMCs, B-cell-depleted T cells, or T cells provided the cDNA or gDNA that made up the material.

Authors' analysis steps: Amplification with reference gene primers provided the estimates of nucleated cell counts. Measured with immunoSEQ multiplex PCR; TCRdb has only the in-frame clones, and not every one. The DNA was the basis for D and trimming; V, J and clone size are from that table. Found here are 85,000 or so clones, 90% to 95% of them singletons; the top ten hold roughly 4.7%. This CDR3 is built from 16 residues. Germline lookup yields CDR1 LNHDA and CDR2 SQIVND (reference sequence). Trimming stripped 3 bases from V and 8 bases from J, with 20 bases between. The TCR was taken from a human donor with active COVID-19. The donor label of this sample is uncertain. Material for sequencing was peripheral blood. The chain uses TRBV19 and TRBJ1-5; D uncertain. CDR3: CASSMLGQRRVEPQHF. The CDR3 coding sequence is TGTGCCAGTAGTATGTTGGGTCAAAGGAGGGTTGAGCCCCAGCATTTT.